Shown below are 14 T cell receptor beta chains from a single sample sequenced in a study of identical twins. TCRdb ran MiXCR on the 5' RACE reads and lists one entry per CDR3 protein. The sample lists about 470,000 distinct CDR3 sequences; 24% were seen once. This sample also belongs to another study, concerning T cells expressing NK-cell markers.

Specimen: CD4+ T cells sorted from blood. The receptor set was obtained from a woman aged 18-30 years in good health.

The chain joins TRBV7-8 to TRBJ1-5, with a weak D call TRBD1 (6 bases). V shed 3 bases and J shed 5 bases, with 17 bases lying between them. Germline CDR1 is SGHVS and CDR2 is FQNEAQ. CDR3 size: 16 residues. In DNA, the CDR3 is TGTGCCAGCAGCTTGGGAGCATGGACAGCCGATCAGCCCCAGCATTTT. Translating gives CASSLGAWTADQPQHF.

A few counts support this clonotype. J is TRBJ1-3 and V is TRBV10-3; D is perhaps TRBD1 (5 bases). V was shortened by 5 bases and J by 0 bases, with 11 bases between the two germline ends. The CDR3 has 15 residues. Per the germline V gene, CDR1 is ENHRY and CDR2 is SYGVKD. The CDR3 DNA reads TGTGCCATCAGTAGGGACGGAAACTCTGGAAACACCATATATTTT. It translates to CAISRDGNSGNTIYF.

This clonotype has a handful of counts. The CDR3 protein is CASSVAPRVSGNTIYF. The CDR3 bases are TGTGCCAGCAGCGTAGCCCCCAGGGTCTCTGGAAACACCATATATTTT. This sequence joins TRBV9 and TRBJ1-3, with D tentatively TRBD1 (5 bases). CDR3 size: 16 residues. The V end was cut by 0 bases, the J end by 0 bases, with 10 bases between. Germline assignment: CDR1 SGDLS and CDR2 YYNGEE.

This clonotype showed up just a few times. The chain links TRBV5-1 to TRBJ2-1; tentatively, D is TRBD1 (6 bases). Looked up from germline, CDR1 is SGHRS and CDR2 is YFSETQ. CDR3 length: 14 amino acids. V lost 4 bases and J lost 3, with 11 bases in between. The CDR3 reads CASSQGTDYNEQFF. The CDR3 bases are TGCGCCAGCAGCCAGGGGACGGACTACAATGAGCAGTTCTTC. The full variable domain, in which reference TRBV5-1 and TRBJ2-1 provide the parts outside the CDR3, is KAGVTQTPRYLIKTRGQQVTLSCSPISGHRSVSWYQQTPGQGLQFLFEYFSETQRNKGNFPGRFSGRQFSNSRSEMNVSTLELGDSALYLCASSQGTDYNEQFFGPGTRLTVL.

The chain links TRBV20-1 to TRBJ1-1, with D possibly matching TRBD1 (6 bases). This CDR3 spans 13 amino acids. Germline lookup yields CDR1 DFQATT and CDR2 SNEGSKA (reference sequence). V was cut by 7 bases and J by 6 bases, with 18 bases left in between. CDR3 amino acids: CSVTDRWGPEAFF. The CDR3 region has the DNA TGCAGTGTCACCGACAGGTGGGGGCCTGAAGCTTTCTTT.

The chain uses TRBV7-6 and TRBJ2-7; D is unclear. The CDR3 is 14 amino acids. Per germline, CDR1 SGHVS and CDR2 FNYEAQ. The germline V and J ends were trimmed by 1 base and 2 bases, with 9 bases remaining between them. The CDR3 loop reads CASSLGVLTYEQYF. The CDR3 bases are TGTGCCAGCAGCTTAGGGGTCCTAACCTACGAGCAGTACTTC.

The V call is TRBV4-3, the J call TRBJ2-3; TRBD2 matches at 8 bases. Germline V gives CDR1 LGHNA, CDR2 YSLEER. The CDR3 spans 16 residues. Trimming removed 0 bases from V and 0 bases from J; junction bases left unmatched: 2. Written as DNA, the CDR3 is TGCGCCAGCAGCCAAGAGCCTAGCGGGAGCACAGATACGCAGTATTTT. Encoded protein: CASSQEPSGSTDTQYF.

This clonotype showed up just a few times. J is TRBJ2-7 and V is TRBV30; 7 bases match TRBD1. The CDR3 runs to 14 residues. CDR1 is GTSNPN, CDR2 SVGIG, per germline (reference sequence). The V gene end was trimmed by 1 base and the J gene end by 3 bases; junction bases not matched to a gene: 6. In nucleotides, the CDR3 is TGTGCCTGGAGTGGGAACAGGGGATACTACGAGCAGTACTTC. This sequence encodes CAWSGNRGYYEQYF. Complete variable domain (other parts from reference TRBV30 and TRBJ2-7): SQTIHQWPATLVQPVGSPLSLECTVEGTSNPNLYWYRQAAGRGLQLLFYSVGIGQISSEVPQNLSASRPQDRQFILSSKKLLLSDSGFYLCAWSGNRGYYEQYFGPGTRLTVT.

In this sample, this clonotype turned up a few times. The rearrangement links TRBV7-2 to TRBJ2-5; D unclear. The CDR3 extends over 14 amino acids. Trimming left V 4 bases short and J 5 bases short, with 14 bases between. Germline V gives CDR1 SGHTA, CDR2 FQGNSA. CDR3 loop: CASSWGPLRETQYF. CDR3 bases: TGTGCCAGCAGCTGGGGTCCCCTTAGGGAGACCCAGTACTTC.

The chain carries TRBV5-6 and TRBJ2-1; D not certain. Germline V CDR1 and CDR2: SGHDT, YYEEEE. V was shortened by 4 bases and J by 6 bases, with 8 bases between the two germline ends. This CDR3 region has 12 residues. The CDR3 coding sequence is TGTGCCAGCAGCCACAGTTCCAATGAGCAGTTCTTC. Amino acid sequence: CASSHSSNEQFF.

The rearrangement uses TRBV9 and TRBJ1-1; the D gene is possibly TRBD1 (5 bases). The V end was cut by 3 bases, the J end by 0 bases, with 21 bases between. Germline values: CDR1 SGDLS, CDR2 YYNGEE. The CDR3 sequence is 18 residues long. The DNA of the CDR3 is TGTGCCAGCAGCGCGGGACCTCCGGCGACAGTCATGAACACTGAAGCTTTCTTT. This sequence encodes CASSAGPPATVMNTEAFF.

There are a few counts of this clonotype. Written as DNA, the CDR3 is TGTGCCAGCAGCCAAGATATCAGTTTCTCTGGAAACACCATATATTTT. Its translation is CASSQDISFSGNTIYF. V gene TRBV4-2 combines with J gene TRBJ1-3; D not resolved. The CDR3 is 16 amino acids. Trimming left V 0 bases short and J 0 bases short, with 9 bases between. Germline values: CDR1 LGHNA, CDR2 YNFKEQ.

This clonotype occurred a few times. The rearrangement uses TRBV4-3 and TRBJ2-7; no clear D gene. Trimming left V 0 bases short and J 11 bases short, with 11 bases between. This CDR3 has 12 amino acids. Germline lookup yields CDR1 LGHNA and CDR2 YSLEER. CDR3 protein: CASSQEAQLEYF. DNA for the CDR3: TGCGCCAGCAGCCAAGAGGCGCAACTGGAGTACTTC.

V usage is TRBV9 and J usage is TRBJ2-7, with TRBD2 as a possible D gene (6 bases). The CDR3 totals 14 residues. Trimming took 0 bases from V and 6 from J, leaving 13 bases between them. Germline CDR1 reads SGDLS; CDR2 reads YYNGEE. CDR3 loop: CASSVAAGKGEQYF. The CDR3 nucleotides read TGTGCCAGCAGCGTAGCCGCGGGAAAGGGCGAGCAGTACTTC.